This record concerns one T cell receptor (beta chain) sequence. This is likely a read error, given that the CDR3 carries no conserved phenylalanine or tryptophan at its end. The limits of the CDR3 on the DNA are not certain, so only TCRdb's listed CDR3 is given. The CDR3 comprises 12 residues, both ends counted. Looked up from germline, CDR1 is MNHEY and CDR2 is SMNVEV (reference sequence). In the study's own analysis: Nucleated cell counts were estimated from reference gene primer amplification. The table came from immunoSEQ multiplex PCR; TCRdb's copy has only in-frame clones and leaves some out. V and J calls and clone size are as listed in that table; D and trimming were resolved from the DNA. The table shows about 160,000 clones, with over 80% occurring only once. This record belongs to a study of blood T cell repertoires in COVID-19. Study information: Researchers got acute and convalescent COVID-19 samples from the United States, Italy and Spain. PBMCs, B-cell-depleted T cells, or T cells provided the cDNA or gDNA that made up the material.

Sequencing was done on a sample of peripheral blood. The chain recombines TRBV27 with TRBJ2-3; TRBD2 is taken as the D call from the table, unchecked against the DNA. The sequence was collected from an elderly woman with active or convalescent COVID-19. CDR3 protein: CASSLQAGGPPG.